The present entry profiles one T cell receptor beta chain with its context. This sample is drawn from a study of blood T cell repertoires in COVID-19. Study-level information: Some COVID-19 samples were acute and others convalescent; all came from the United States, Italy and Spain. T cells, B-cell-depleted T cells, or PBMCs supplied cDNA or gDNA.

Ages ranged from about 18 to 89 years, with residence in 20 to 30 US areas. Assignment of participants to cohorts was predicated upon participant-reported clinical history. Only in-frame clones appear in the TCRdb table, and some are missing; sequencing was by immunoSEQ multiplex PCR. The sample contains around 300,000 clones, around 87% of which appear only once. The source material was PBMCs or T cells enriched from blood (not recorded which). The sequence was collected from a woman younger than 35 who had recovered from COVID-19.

CDR3 bases: TGTGCCAGCAGTGAGTCTGGGGGCCCAGATACGCAGTATTTT. This gives the protein CASSESGGPDTQYF. The V and J genes are TRBV6-4 and TRBJ2-3, with D possibly TRBD1 on 6 matching bases. The CDR3 is 14 residues long. Trimming took 3 bases from V and 4 from J, leaving 11 bases between them. Germline V lookup: CDR1 MRHNA, CDR2 SNTAGT.